These 9 T cell receptor beta chains came from one sample sequenced in a study of early T cells in non-severe SARS-CoV-2 infection. A single record per CDR3 protein comes from TCRdb applying MiXCR to the 5' RACE reads. The sample shows 65,000 to 85,000 distinct CDR3 sequences, around 10% of them seen only once. Material: whole blood. Every receptor here comes from an adult who was a healthcare worker with PCR-confirmed SARS-CoV-2 infection or an uninfected control (not recorded which).

This clonotype has only one observation. The V and J genes are TRBV5-1 and TRBJ2-5; possibly TRBD2 for D (5 bases). This CDR3 has 14 residues. V dropped 1 base and J dropped 1 base, with 8 bases sitting between them. The germline V gene has CDR1 SGHRS and CDR2 YFSETQ. CDR3 loop: CASSLFTSQETQYF. The CDR3 DNA reads as TGCGCCAGCAGCTTGTTTACTAGCCAAGAGACCCAGTACTTC.

This clonotype was recorded at least ten times. The CDR3 spells CASSLNSPTGGLSPLHF. The CDR3 DNA reads as TGCGCCAGCAGCCTCAACAGTCCTACAGGGGGTTTATCACCCCTCCACTTT. This sequence joins TRBV5-1 and TRBJ1-6; 8 positions agree with TRBD1. With V trimmed by 4 bases and J by 10 bases, 16 bases remained unmatched. Germline CDR1 reads SGHRS; CDR2 reads YFSETQ. The CDR3 is made up of 17 amino acids.

The J gene is TRBJ1-2, the V gene TRBV2; D gene unclear. The V end lost 8 bases, the J end lost 6 bases, and 16 bases lay between the germline ends. CDR1 is SNHLY, CDR2 FYNNEI, per germline. The CDR3 loop spans 13 amino acids. CDR3 residues: CASGIIEDHGYTF. The CDR3 DNA reads as TGTGCCAGCGGCATTATCGAGGATCATGGCTACACCTTC. Full variable domain (missing parts from reference TRBV2 and TRBJ1-2): EPEVTQTPSHQVTQMGQEVILRCVPISNHLYFYWYRQILGQKVEFLVSFYNNEISEKSEIFDDQFSVERPDGSNFTLKIRSTKLEDSAMYFCASGIIEDHGYTFGSGTRLTVV.

The sample holds a few counts of this clonotype. The chain is built from TRBV7-9 and TRBJ2-5; D call uncertain. CDR3 size: 14 residues. V was pared by 5 bases and J by 0 bases, with 10 bases between. The germline V gene encodes CDR1 SEHNR and CDR2 FQNEAQ (reference sequence). CDR3 in amino acids: CASSLQAYQETQYF. The CDR3 coding sequence is TGTGCCAGCAGCCTCCAGGCCTACCAAGAGACCCAGTACTTC.

This clonotype was counted only a few times. The V call is TRBV29-1, the J call TRBJ1-1, with TRBD1 as a possible D gene (6 bases). Germline lookup yields CDR1 SQVTM and CDR2 ANQGSEA. V was pared by 6 bases and J by 0 bases, with 14 bases between. The CDR3 sequence is 14 residues long. The CDR3 is CSVHSGEMNTEAFF. The CDR3 DNA is TGCAGCGTCCACTCAGGGGAAATGAACACTGAAGCTTTCTTT.

This clonotype was seen a handful of times. This chain uses TRBV19 with TRBJ1-2; 9 nucleotides line up with TRBD1. The CDR3 length is 16 residues. V was clipped by 6 bases and J by 2 bases; unmatched bases: 10. CDR1 is LNHDA and CDR2 is SQIVND in the germline V gene (reference sequence). The CDR3 DNA sequence: TGTGCCAGTAGAATCCCTGGACAGGGGCTCAACTATGGCTACACCTTC. Translated, it gives CASRIPGQGLNYGYTF.

This clonotype has just a few counts. The chain has TRBV6-6 and TRBJ2-2, with D perhaps TRBD1 (6 bases). The V and J ends lost 6 bases and 6 bases respectively, with 23 bases between them. CDR3 length: 17 amino acids. The germline V gene has CDR1 MNHNY and CDR2 SVGAGI (reference sequence). Written as DNA, the CDR3 is TGTGCCAGCAGCCCTAGGACGGCTTCCCCAGGGGCCGGGGAGCTGTTTTTT. It translates to CASSPRTASPGAGELFF.

This clonotype was recorded at least ten times. The DNA for the CDR3 is TGCAGCGTTGAGTCTAGCGGGGGCACCGGGGAGCTGTTTTTT. The encoded protein is CSVESSGGTGELFF. The V and J genes are TRBV29-1 and TRBJ2-2, with 10 bases lining up with TRBD2. Per germline, CDR1 SQVTM and CDR2 ANQGSEA. V lost 3 bases, J lost 4 bases, and 2 bases stayed unmatched. This CDR3 spans 14 amino acids.

This clonotype was seen repeatedly, ten times or more. The chain is built from TRBV18 and TRBJ1-5; TRBD1 matches 9 bases. Germline loops: CDR1 KGHSH, CDR2 LQKENI. Trimming took 5 bases from V and 7 from J; bases not matched to a gene: 6. The CDR3 runs to 14 residues. The DNA of the CDR3 is TGTGCCAGCTCATCAAGACAGGGGGGACAGCCCCAGCATTTT. Translating it yields CASSSRQGGQPQHF.